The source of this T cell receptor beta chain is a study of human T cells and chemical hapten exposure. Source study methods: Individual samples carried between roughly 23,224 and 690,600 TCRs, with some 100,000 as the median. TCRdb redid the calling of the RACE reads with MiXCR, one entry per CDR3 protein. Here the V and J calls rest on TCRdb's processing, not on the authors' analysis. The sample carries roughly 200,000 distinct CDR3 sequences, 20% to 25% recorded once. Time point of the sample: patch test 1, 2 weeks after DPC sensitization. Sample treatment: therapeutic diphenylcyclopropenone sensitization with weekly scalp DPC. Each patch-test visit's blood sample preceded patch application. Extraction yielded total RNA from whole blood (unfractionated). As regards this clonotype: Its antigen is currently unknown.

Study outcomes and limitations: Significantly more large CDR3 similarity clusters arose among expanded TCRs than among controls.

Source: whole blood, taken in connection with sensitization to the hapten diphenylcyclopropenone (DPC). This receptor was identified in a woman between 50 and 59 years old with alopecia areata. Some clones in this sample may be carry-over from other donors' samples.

CDR3 nucleotide sequence: TGTGCCAGCAGCTCCAACATTGACTATGGCTACACCTTC. Encoded protein: CASSSNIDYGYTF. The gene calls are TRBV11-2 and TRBJ1-2, with D unclear. V gave up 4 bases and J gave up 3 bases, with 9 bases separating them. The CDR3 sequence is 13 residues long. CDR1 and CDR2 from the germline V gene are SGHAT and FQNNGV.